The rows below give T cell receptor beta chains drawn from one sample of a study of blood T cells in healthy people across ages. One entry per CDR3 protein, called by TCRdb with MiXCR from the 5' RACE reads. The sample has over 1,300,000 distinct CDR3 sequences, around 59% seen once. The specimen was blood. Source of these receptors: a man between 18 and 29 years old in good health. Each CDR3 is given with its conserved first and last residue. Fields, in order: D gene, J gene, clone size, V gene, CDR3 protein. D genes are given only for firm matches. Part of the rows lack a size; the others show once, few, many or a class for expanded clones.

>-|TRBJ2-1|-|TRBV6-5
CASSNNRVVEFF
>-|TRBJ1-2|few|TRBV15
CATSPGYSNYGYTF
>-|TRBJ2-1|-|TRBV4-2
CASSLGAGPGDEQFF
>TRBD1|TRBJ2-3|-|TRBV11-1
CASSLARTPTGQGPYPSDTQYF
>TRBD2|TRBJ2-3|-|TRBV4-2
CASSQGTSGGAIADTQYF
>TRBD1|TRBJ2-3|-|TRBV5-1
CASSGTGGIDTQYF
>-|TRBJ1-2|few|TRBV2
CASSSTREANYGYTF
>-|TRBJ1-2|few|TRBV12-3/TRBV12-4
CASVGAGKILDGYTF
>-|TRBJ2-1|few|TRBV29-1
CSVEPIRGGNEQFF
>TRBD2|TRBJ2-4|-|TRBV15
CATSRDDGTNNEQYF
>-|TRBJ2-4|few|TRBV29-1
CSVDARDKNIQYF
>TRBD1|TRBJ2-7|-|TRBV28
CASSFPGQAGEQYF
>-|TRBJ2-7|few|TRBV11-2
CASTDPHEQYF
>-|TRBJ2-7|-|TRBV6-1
CASSEVARMSSYEQYF
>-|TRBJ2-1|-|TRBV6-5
CASKPGDYNEQFF
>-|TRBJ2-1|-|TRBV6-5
CASSLLSGWSSYNEQFF
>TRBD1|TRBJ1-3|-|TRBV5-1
CASSGSPGQGAASGNTIYF
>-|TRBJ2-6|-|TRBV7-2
CASSLGLEANVLTF
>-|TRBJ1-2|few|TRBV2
CASSLGQRPTHGYTF